This T cell receptor (beta chain) stems from a study of high-grade serous ovarian cancer treatment subgroups. Study summary: On average, 14,192 reads and several thousand unique TCR beta rearrangements were obtained per sample. Overall study findings and caveats: TCR relatedness rose with neoantigen level and trended with mutation load. Tumors within one patient showed repertoire similarity of about 0.11 to 0.79. Without spatial data, bulk sequencing limits insight into HGSC tumor diversity.

Tumor tissue was taken before any definitive surgery or chemotherapy was given. To note about this clone: What it binds is not known.

Trimming took off 0 bases at V and 0 bases at J, with 9 bases between the two ends. Germline CDR1 is SGDLS and CDR2 is YYNGEE. This CDR3 comprises 15 residues. TCRdb's copy holds only in-frame clones and misses some; the assay was immunoSEQ multiplex PCR. The sample lists around 2,300 clones, roughly 82% occurring once. This TCR derives from a human donor with high-grade serous ovarian cancer. The rearrangement uses TRBV9 and TRBJ1-2; D possibly corresponds to TRBD1 (6 bases). Sequencing was done on a sample of tumor tissue. The DNA of the CDR3 is TGTGCCAGCAGCGTAGGGACAGCAGCTAACTATGGCTACACCTTC. This gives the protein CASSVGTAANYGYTF.